Sequencing of this T cell receptor beta chain was carried out in a study of blood T cell repertoires in COVID-19. Study overall: Samples representing acute and convalescent COVID-19 were sourced from the United States, Italy and Spain. From T cells, B-cell-depleted T cells, or PBMCs came the material, which was cDNA or gDNA.

Profiling relied on immunoSEQ multiplex PCR, and the TCRdb table lists in-frame clones only, not all of them. The sample carries about 230,000 clones, around nine tenths recorded once. Between the trimmed V and J ends, which lost 5 bases and 0 bases, there was a span of 13 bases. This CDR3 contains 16 residues. CDR1 and CDR2 (germline): MDHEN, SYDVKM. This receptor was obtained from a woman aged 25 to 39 with acute COVID-19. Sample: PBMCs or T cells enriched from blood (not recorded which). V gene TRBV28 combines with J gene TRBJ1-4; a weak D match, TRBD1 (5 bases). The CDR3, as DNA: TGTGCCAGCAGTCTAGCCGGGGGGGCAACTAATGAAAAACTGTTTTTT. It encodes CASSLAGGATNEKLFF.